Below are 9 T cell receptor beta chains sequenced from a single sample in a study of T-cell memory formation after mild COVID-19. TCRdb re-derived calls from the 5' RACE reads in MiXCR, one entry per CDR3 protein. The sample consists of hundreds of thousands of distinct CDR3 sequences, 18% of them appearing once. The specimen was PBMCs or a T cell subset sorted from them (not recorded which). Receptors originate from an adult woman who had mild COVID-19 (a few samples of this study predate the infection). Cell type and time point are not known.

The V and J genes are TRBV30 and TRBJ2-1, with 12 bases matching TRBD1. The trim removed 6 bases at V and 5 bases at J, leaving 5 bases unmatched. Germline V gene sequence: CDR1 GTSNPN, CDR2 SVGIG (reference sequence). This CDR3 comprises 14 residues. The CDR3 is CACTGTGGHNEQFF. The CDR3 region has the DNA TGTGCCTGCACCGGGACAGGGGGCCACAATGAGCAGTTCTTC.

This clonotype turned up a few times. The chain carries TRBV6-5 and TRBJ1-1, with D tentatively TRBD1 (5 bases). From germline, CDR1 is MNHEY and CDR2 SVGAGI. The V end was cut by 2 bases, the J end by 1 base, with 11 bases between. CDR3 length equals 15 residues. The CDR3 sequence: CASSYGGWANTEAFF. In DNA form, the CDR3 reads TGTGCCAGCAGTTACGGGGGTTGGGCGAACACTGAAGCTTTCTTT.

The chain combines TRBV30 with TRBJ1-1; a weak D match, TRBD1 (5 bases). This CDR3 is built from 12 residues. Per the germline V gene, CDR1 is GTSNPN and CDR2 is SVGIG (reference sequence). CDR3 protein: CAGWGFFTEAFF. For the CDR3, the DNA is TGTGCTGGTTGGGGGTTTTTTACTGAAGCTTTCTTT.

The J gene is TRBJ1-2, the V gene TRBV18; D remains unclear. Trimming pared 3 bases from V and 5 bases from J, leaving 13 bases between. The CDR3 spans 14 residues. Looked up from germline, CDR1 is KGHSH and CDR2 is LQKENI. This CDR3 is CASSPTGSRYGYTF. CDR3 DNA sequence: TGTGCCAGCTCACCTACGGGTTCGCGGTATGGCTACACCTTC.

This rearrangement joins TRBV5-4 to TRBJ2-2, with a possible D match to TRBD1 (6 bases). Germline V gene data show CDR1 as SGHNT and CDR2 as YYREEE (reference sequence). The CDR3 sequence is 17 residues long. V was cut by 1 base and J by 1 base, with 14 bases left in between. CDR3 loop: CASSLTAGAWNTGELFF. The DNA for the CDR3 is TGTGCCAGCAGCTTGACGGCAGGGGCCTGGAACACCGGGGAGCTGTTTTTT.

This clonotype was picked up a small number of times. The J gene is TRBJ2-3, the V gene TRBV20-1; possibly TRBD2 for D (5 bases). The germline gives CDR1 DFQATT, CDR2 SNEGSKA (reference sequence). V lost 6 bases and J lost 0, with 10 bases in between. The CDR3 extends over 13 amino acids. CDR3 sequence: CSAGSGSTDTQYF. The CDR3 region has the DNA TGCAGTGCGGGCTCGGGGAGCACAGATACGCAGTATTTT.

This clonotype came up a few times. The chain combines TRBV4-1 with TRBJ2-6; D call uncertain. The CDR3 totals 17 residues. V lost 0 bases and J lost 0, with 9 bases in between. Germline V lookup: CDR1 MGHRA, CDR2 YSYEKL. CDR3 in DNA: TGCGCCAGCAGCCAAGAGCCCCTGGTCTCTGGGGCCAACGTCCTGACTTTC. Its protein is CASSQEPLVSGANVLTF.

This clonotype was counted a few times. The CDR3: CASSLPVGTYNEQFF. The CDR3 DNA reads as TGTGCCAGCAGCTTACCAGTGGGGACCTACAATGAGCAGTTCTTC. The rearrangement joins TRBV7-9 to TRBJ2-1; D call uncertain. Germline assignment: CDR1 SEHNR and CDR2 FQNEAQ (reference sequence). Trimming removed 2 bases at V and 2 bases at J, with 10 bases between. This CDR3 has 15 amino acids.

This clonotype was seen ten or more times. This sequence joins TRBV7-2 and TRBJ1-3; D not certain. The germline V gene has CDR1 SGHTA and CDR2 FQGNSA. The CDR3 totals 14 residues. V was pared by 2 bases and J by 6 bases, with 11 bases between. This CDR3 reads CASSLRGSQNTIYF. CDR3 nucleotides: TGTGCCAGCAGCTTACGAGGGTCTCAAAACACCATATATTTT.